What follows are 18 T cell receptor beta chains derived from one specimen sequenced in a study of blood T cells in healthy people across ages. Primers used in a second PCR of roughly 6 to 12 cycles were a sample-barcoded 5' primer and a J-beta primer mix. TCRdb fed the 5' RACE reads into MiXCR, producing one record per CDR3 protein. The sample shows about 780,000 distinct CDR3 sequences, around 50% of them seen only once. The sample consisted of blood. The receptors shown here come from a man older than 75 in good health.

In its sample, this clonotype was seen many times. For the CDR3, the DNA is TGTGCCAGCAGTTATCCAGGGTCTGGGGCCAACGTCCTGACTTTC. It translates to CASSYPGSGANVLTF. The gene calls are TRBV12-3 or TRBV12-4 and TRBJ2-6, with D possibly matching TRBD1 (5 bases). The CDR3 runs to 15 residues. Trimming shortened V by 4 bases and J by 1 base, and 8 bases separated the two germline ends.

This clonotype was seen ten or more times. The V and J genes are TRBV20-1 and TRBJ2-1; 9 bases line up with TRBD2. V lost 5 bases to trimming and J lost 5 bases; unmatched junction nucleotides: 13. This CDR3 contains 16 residues. Germline lookup yields CDR1 DFQATT and CDR2 SNEGSKA (reference sequence). CDR3 bases: TGCAGTGCTCTAAATCCCGTTCCTAGCGGGGACAATGAGCAGTTCTTC. Protein sequence: CSALNPVPSGDNEQFF.

DNA for the CDR3: TGTGCCAGCAGTCCGGGCGGCGGACAGGGCCACTATGGCTACACCTTC. It specifies CASSPGGGQGHYGYTF. V usage is TRBV27 and J usage is TRBJ1-2, with 8 positions matching TRBD1. The CDR3 consists of 16 residues. After removal of 5 bases from V and 3 bases from J, the junction contained 11 bases not matched to a gene. Per germline, CDR1 MNHEY and CDR2 SMNVEV (reference sequence).

This chain connects TRBV5-1 to TRBJ2-1; D unclear. Per germline, CDR1 SGHRS and CDR2 YFSETQ. Trimming removed 4 bases at V and 4 bases at J, with 15 bases between. The CDR3 totals 15 residues. This CDR3 reads CASSPSRNLYNEQFF. CDR3 nucleotides: TGCGCCAGCAGCCCCAGTAGGAACCTTTACAATGAGCAGTTCTTC.

The CDR3 protein is CSVEAGPLYEQYF. The DNA of the CDR3 is TGCAGCGTTGAAGCGGGACCACTTTACGAGCAGTACTTC. The chain joins TRBV29-1 to TRBJ2-5; D might be TRBD1 or TRBD2, each matching 5 bases. The DNA end is a closer match to TRBJ2-7, so the J assignment may be wrong. Germline CDR1 and CDR2: SQVTM and ANQGSEA. The CDR3 is made up of 13 amino acids.

The rearrangement uses TRBV10-3 and TRBJ2-3; tentative D call: TRBD1 (6 bases). This CDR3 comprises 13 residues. Germline V lookup: CDR1 ENHRY, CDR2 SYGVKD. Trimming left V 6 bases short and J 5 bases short, with 12 bases between. CDR3 region: CAIRGGSGDTQYF. CDR3 coding DNA: TGTGCCATCAGAGGGGGATCAGGAGATACGCAGTATTTT.

The chain recombines TRBV12-3 or TRBV12-4 with TRBJ1-2; the D is unclear. CDR3 size: 13 residues. The V gene lost 5 bases and the J gene lost 8 bases, with 15 bases spanning the gap. The CDR3 loop reads CASSPQRRVGYTF. The DNA of the CDR3 is TGTGCCAGCAGTCCCCAAAGACGCGTCGGCTACACCTTC.

The genes are TRBV28 and TRBJ2-1, with 10 bases matching TRBD2. The CDR3 extends over 17 amino acids. V shed 7 bases, J shed 4 bases, and the junction held 13 bases outside the gene matches. Germline V CDR1 and CDR2: MDHEN, SYDVKM. The CDR3 bases are TGTGCCAGCACCGGGGCTAGCGGGAGTAAATCTTACAATGAGCAGTTCTTC. It yields the protein CASTGASGSKSYNEQFF.

The count of this clonotype is one. One end of the junction does not line up with germline, which may come from a read error. This sequence joins TRBV7-2 and TRBJ2-1, with 13 bases aligning to TRBD2. This CDR3 contains 17 residues. Germline V gene sequence: CDR1 SGHTA, CDR2 FQGNSA. The CDR3 here is CASNPPPGLAGHKEQFF. The CDR3 DNA reads TGTGCCAGCAACCCACCGCCGGGACTAGCGGGGCACAAGGAGCAGTTCTTC.

Ten or more counts support this clonotype. The V and J genes are TRBV4-1 and TRBJ1-2; no clear D gene. V was trimmed by 1 base and J by 10 bases, leaving 13 bases between them. From germline, CDR1 is MGHRA and CDR2 YSYEKL. The CDR3 totals 13 residues. For the CDR3, the DNA is TGCGCCAGCAGCCAAGTAGGTCTTGGGGACTACACCTTC. Translation gives CASSQVGLGDYTF.

The chain has TRBV2 and TRBJ1-2; 9 bases are shared with TRBD1. The V gene end was trimmed by 7 bases and the J gene end by 4 bases; junction bases not matched to a gene: 10. The CDR3 totals 15 residues. Germline V CDR1 and CDR2: SNHLY, FYNNEI. The CDR3 reads CASNNPGQGTYGYTF. For the CDR3, the DNA is TGTGCCAGCAACAACCCCGGACAGGGGACCTATGGCTACACCTTC.

This clonotype was picked up a small number of times. V gene TRBV12-3 or TRBV12-4 combines with J gene TRBJ2-1, with D maybe TRBD2 (6 bases). V dropped 5 bases and J dropped 4 bases, with 15 bases sitting between them. The CDR3 consists of 15 residues. This chain's CDR3 is CASSREFSEYNEQFF. CDR3 coding DNA: TGTGCCAGCAGTCGGGAGTTTAGTGAGTACAATGAGCAGTTCTTC.

The chain has TRBV20-1 and TRBJ2-5; D is uncertain. V was pared by 5 bases and J by 5 bases, with 15 bases between. CDR1 is DFQATT, CDR2 SNEGSKA, per germline (reference sequence). The CDR3 extends over 13 amino acids. The CDR3, as DNA: TGCAGTGCTCAAAACCGCTTGGGGGAGACCCAGTACTTC. Amino acid sequence: CSAQNRLGETQYF.

This clonotype was counted a few times. The genes are TRBV20-1 and TRBJ2-3; a weak D match, TRBD2 (5 bases). Germline lookup yields CDR1 DFQATT and CDR2 SNEGSKA (reference sequence). The CDR3 covers 14 residues. V was shortened by 6 bases and J by 14 bases, with 27 bases between the two germline ends. This CDR3 is CSAEPSRGERYAYF. The CDR3 DNA follows: TGCAGTGCCGAGCCCTCACGTGGGGAGAGATACGCGTATTTT.

The sample holds a few counts of this clonotype. V and J are TRBV7-2 and TRBJ2-7; D remains ambiguous. V was pared by 5 bases and J by 4 bases, with 18 bases between. The germline V gene encodes CDR1 SGHTA and CDR2 FQGNSA. The CDR3 covers 15 residues. CDR3 coding DNA: TGTGCCAGCAGCCGTTCCGGGCCAGTTGGGTACGAGCAGTACTTC. Residues: CASSRSGPVGYEQYF.

The V call is TRBV5-1, the J call TRBJ1-5; D is perhaps TRBD1 (5 bases). CDR3 size: 17 residues. Trimming left V 4 bases short and J 5 bases short, with 22 bases between. Per germline, CDR1 SGHRS and CDR2 YFSETQ. DNA for the CDR3: TGCGCCAGCAGCCCTGGAGTAGGGACGGGGAGGGATCAGCCCCAGCATTTT. This encodes CASSPGVGTGRDQPQHF.

The genes are TRBV29-1 and TRBJ2-1; 11 bases are a match to TRBD2. V shed 6 bases and J 1 base; nucleotides not matched to a gene: 5. CDR3 length: 15 residues. Germline assignment: CDR1 SQVTM and CDR2 ANQGSEA. In nucleotides, the CDR3 is TGCAGCGTGATAGCGGGAGGGGTATCCTACAATGAGCAGTTCTTC. It encodes CSVIAGGVSYNEQFF.

CDR3 loop: CSAGLVDYEQYF. As DNA, the CDR3 is TGCAGTGCTGGGCTAGTAGACTACGAGCAGTACTTC. V usage is TRBV20-1 and J usage is TRBJ2-5; D uncertain. The J call is doubtful: the DNA matches TRBJ2-7 better. The CDR3 is made up of 12 amino acids. The germline V gene has CDR1 DFQATT and CDR2 SNEGSKA (reference sequence).